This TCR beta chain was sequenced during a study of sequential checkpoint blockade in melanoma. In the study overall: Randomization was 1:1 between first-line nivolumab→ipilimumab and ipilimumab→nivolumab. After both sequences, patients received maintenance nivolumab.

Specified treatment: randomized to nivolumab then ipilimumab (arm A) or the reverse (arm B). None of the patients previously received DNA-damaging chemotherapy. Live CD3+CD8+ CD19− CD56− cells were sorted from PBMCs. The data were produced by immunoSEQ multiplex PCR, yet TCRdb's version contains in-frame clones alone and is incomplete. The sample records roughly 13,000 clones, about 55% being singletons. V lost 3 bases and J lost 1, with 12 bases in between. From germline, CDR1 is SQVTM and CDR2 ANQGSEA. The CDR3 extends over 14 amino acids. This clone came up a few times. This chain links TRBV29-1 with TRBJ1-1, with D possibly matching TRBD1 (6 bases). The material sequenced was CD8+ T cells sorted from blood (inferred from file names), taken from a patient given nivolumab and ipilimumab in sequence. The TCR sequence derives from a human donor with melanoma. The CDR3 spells CSVEGAGENTEAFF. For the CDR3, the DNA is TGCAGCGTTGAGGGGGCAGGGGAGAACACTGAAGCTTTCTTT.